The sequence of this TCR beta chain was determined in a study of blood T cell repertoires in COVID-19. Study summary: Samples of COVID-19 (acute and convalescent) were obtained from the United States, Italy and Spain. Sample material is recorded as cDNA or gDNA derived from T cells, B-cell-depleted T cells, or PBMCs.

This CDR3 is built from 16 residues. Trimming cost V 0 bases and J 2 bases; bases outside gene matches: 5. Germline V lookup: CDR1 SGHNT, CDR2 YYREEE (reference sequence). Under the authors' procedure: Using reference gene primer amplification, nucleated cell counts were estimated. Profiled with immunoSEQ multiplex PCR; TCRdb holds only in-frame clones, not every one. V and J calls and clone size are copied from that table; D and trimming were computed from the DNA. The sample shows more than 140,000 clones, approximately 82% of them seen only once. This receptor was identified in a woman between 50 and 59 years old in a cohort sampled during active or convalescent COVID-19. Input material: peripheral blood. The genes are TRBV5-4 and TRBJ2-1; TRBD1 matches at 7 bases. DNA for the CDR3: TGTGCCAGCAGCTTGGACCTCGGGACAGCCTACAATGAGCAGTTCTTC. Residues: CASSLDLGTAYNEQFF.